The 22 T cell receptor beta chains below come from one sample, sequenced in a study of molecular identifiers for immune sequencing clone quantification. TCRdb used MiXCR to reprocess the PCR reads, holding one entry per CDR3 protein. This sample carries just under 650,000 distinct CDR3 sequences, 15% to 20% of them seen once, and the ten largest clones take roughly 0.83%. Sequencing input: naive CD8+ T cells from blood, with Jurkat cell RNA spiked in. Subset: FACS-sorted CD8+CD4-CCR7+CD45RA+ naive T cells. These receptor sequences come from a human donor in good health. Some libraries in this study had Jurkat cell RNA spiked in.

The gene calls are TRBV6-2 or TRBV6-3 and TRBJ2-1; 8 nucleotides line up with TRBD2. J lost 4 bases, V lost 5 bases, and 7 bases had no gene match. Germline V CDR1 and CDR2: MNHEY, SVGEGT. The length of the CDR3 is 15 residues. CDR3 sequence (DNA): TGTGCCAGCAGTACCGGGACTAGGTATTACAATGAGCAGTTCTTC. Translated: CASSTGTRYYNEQFF.

J is TRBJ2-1 and V is TRBV11-2; the match to TRBD2 covers 10 bases. V shed 2 bases, J shed 5 bases, and the junction held 3 bases outside the gene matches. The CDR3 runs to 15 residues. CDR1 is SGHAT and CDR2 is FQNNGV in the germline V gene. The CDR3 region has the DNA TGTGCCAGCAGCTTACTAGCGGGAGTCAACAATGAGCAGTTCTTC. It codes for CASSLLAGVNNEQFF.

At least ten counts were recorded for this clonotype. This chain links TRBV7-6 with TRBJ2-5, with D unclear. Trimming removed 4 bases from V and 7 bases from J, with 7 bases in between. There are 11 residues in the CDR3. Germline CDR1 reads SGHVS; CDR2 reads FNYEAQ. CDR3 nucleotide sequence: TGTGCCAGCAGCTCCCAGCGGACCCAGTACTTC. It codes for CASSSQRTQYF.

This clonotype was found many times. V and J are TRBV20-1 and TRBJ1-1; 7 nucleotides align to TRBD1. The germline CDR1 and CDR2 sequences are DFQATT and SNEGSKA (reference sequence). Trimming at V came to 0 bases and at J to 5 bases, leaving 6 bases not matched to a gene. The CDR3 length is 14 residues. CDR3 coding DNA: TGCAGTGCTAGAGAAGTAGGGGGCTTGACTGAAGCTTTCTTT. It translates to CSAREVGGLTEAFF.

Worth noting for this clonotype: A much bigger clone sits one base away, suggesting this may be a read error. This chain links TRBV12-3 or TRBV12-4 with TRBJ2-2, with D possibly TRBD2 on 6 matching bases. The CDR3 runs 16 residues. CDR3 protein: CASSSPRVGATGGLFF. Written as DNA, the CDR3 is TGTGCCAGCAGTTCCCCACGGGTAGGGGCCACCGGGGGGCTGTTTTTT.

This clonotype was counted only a few times. Here the CDR3 DNA reads TGTGCCAGCAGCGCCGCTTTGGGCGGGTGGGGTGGAGAGACCCAGTACTTC. This gives the protein CASSAALGGWGGETQYF. The chain joins TRBV6-6 to TRBJ2-5; a weak D match, TRBD2 (5 bases). Germline V gene data show CDR1 as MNHNY and CDR2 as SVGAGI (reference sequence). The CDR3 covers 17 residues. V lost 6 bases, J lost 4 bases, and 24 bases lay in between.

Remarks on this clonotype: This could be a read error, since a much larger clone is one nucleotide away. This chain joins TRBV30 and TRBJ1-3, with D hard to call. The germline V gene encodes CDR1 GTSNPN and CDR2 SVGIG (reference sequence). V was pared by 4 bases and J by 4 bases, with 17 bases between. The CDR3 has 15 amino acids. This CDR3 reads CAWIPLASDGNTIYF. In DNA form, the CDR3 reads TGTGCCTGGATACCCCTGGCGTCGGACGGAAACACCATATATTTT.

The V call is TRBV3-1, the J call TRBJ1-1; D call uncertain. Germline V gene lookup returns CDR1 LGHDT and CDR2 YNNKEL (reference sequence). The CDR3 contains 11 residues. The ends were cut back, 8 bases at V and 5 bases at J, with 9 bases in the middle. As DNA, the CDR3 is TGTGCCAGCTGGTTTGGTACTGAAGCTTTCTTT. It codes for CASWFGTEAFF.

This clonotype was counted at least ten times. The genes are TRBV7-2 and TRBJ2-7, with 10 nucleotides matching TRBD2. Losses at the gene ends were 5 bases for V and 5 bases for J; bases not matched to a gene: 18. In germline, CDR1 is SGHTA, CDR2 FQGNSA. The CDR3 runs to 18 residues. The CDR3 spells CASSPQFTSGTRYDEQYF. Here the CDR3 DNA reads TGTGCCAGCAGCCCACAGTTTACTAGCGGGACAAGATACGACGAGCAGTACTTC.

This clonotype has at least ten counts. V and J are TRBV20-1 and TRBJ2-7, with D perhaps matching TRBD1 (6 bases). Germline V gene lookup returns CDR1 DFQATT and CDR2 SNEGSKA (reference sequence). The CDR3 has 13 residues. The V and J ends lost 6 bases and 0 bases respectively, with 12 bases between them. CDR3 amino acids: CSATDRNSYEQYF. DNA for the CDR3: TGCAGTGCGACGGACAGAAACTCCTACGAGCAGTACTTC.

This clonotype was found many times. V is TRBV23-1 and J is TRBJ1-6; D might be TRBD1 (6 bases). TRBV23-1 is an ORF, and what it does is uncertain. The CDR3 is 17 residues long. Trimming stripped 0 bases from V and 8 bases from J, with 17 bases between. The CDR3 protein is CASSQSGNRDKDSPLHF. The CDR3 coding sequence is TGCGCCAGCAGTCAATCGGGTAACCGGGACAAGGATTCACCCCTCCACTTT.

Note on this clonotype: This sequence may be a read error, since a much larger clone differs from it by one base. This chain uses TRBV3-1 with TRBJ1-1; possible D gene TRBD1, 6 bases. CDR1 is LGHDT, CDR2 YNNKEL, per germline (reference sequence). The CDR3 extends over 15 amino acids. The CDR3 protein is CAGSQDGGRGTEAFF. The DNA of the CDR3 is TGTGCCGGCAGCCAAGATGGGGGGCGCGGCACTGAAGCTTTCTTT.

At least ten counts were recorded for this clonotype. The V and J genes are TRBV12-3 or TRBV12-4 and TRBJ2-3, with 9 positions matching TRBD1. The CDR3 is made up of 16 amino acids. With 6 bases clipped from V and 3 bases from J, the junction kept 10 bases outside the gene matches. CDR3 amino acids: CASRGSWDRATDTQYF. The CDR3 DNA reads as TGTGCCAGCAGGGGATCGTGGGACAGGGCTACAGATACGCAGTATTTT.

Of note for this clonotype: Given a much more abundant clone one base away, this may be a read error. The chain's CDR3 is CASSDNRDSKNIQYF. CDR3 coding DNA: TGTGCCAGCAGCGACAACCGGGACTCTAAAAACATTCAGTACTTC. This chain uses TRBV7-6 with TRBJ2-4, with a weak D call TRBD2 (6 bases). V lost 5 bases to trimming and J lost 4 bases, with 15 bases between them. Germline V CDR1 and CDR2: SGHVS, FNYEAQ. There are 15 residues in the CDR3. The variable domain in full, with the rest retrieved from reference TRBV7-6 and TRBJ2-4, is GAGVSQSPRYKVTKRGQDVALRCDPISGHVSLYWYRQALGQGPEFLTYFNYEAQQDKSGLPNDRFSAERPEGSISTLTIQRTEQRDSAMYRCASSDNRDSKNIQYFGAGTRLSVL.

This clonotype was seen more than once but under ten times. V gene TRBV9 combines with J gene TRBJ2-7; 8 bases align to TRBD2. The J segment lost 1 base and the V segment lost 2 bases, leaving 2 bases of the junction unmatched. Germline V gene sequence: CDR1 SGDLS, CDR2 YYNGEE. CDR3 size: 14 residues. The CDR3 sequence is CASSVSGMSYEQYF. In nucleotides, the CDR3 is TGTGCCAGCAGCGTTAGCGGGATGTCCTACGAGCAGTACTTC.

This clonotype was seen many times. J is TRBJ2-2 and V is TRBV29-1, with no clear D. Per the germline V gene, CDR1 is SQVTM and CDR2 is ANQGSEA. The CDR3 runs to 10 residues. The ends were cut back, 6 bases at V and 6 bases at J, with 5 bases in the middle. This chain's CDR3 is CSVVAGELFF. CDR3 in DNA: TGCAGCGTCGTCGCCGGGGAGCTGTTTTTT.

Comment on this clonotype: A much larger clone differs from this one at a single base, so this may be a read error. The gene calls are TRBV5-1 and TRBJ2-3; D gene ambiguous. Trimming took 5 bases from V and 1 from J, leaving 11 bases between them. The CDR3 totals 14 residues. The germline CDR1 and CDR2 sequences are SGHRS and YFSETQ. The CDR3 DNA reads TGCGCCAGCAGGAGCTTTGGATGCACAGATACGCAGTATTTT. It is translated as CASRSFGCTDTQYF.

This clonotype was counted at least ten times. V usage is TRBV20-1 and J usage is TRBJ1-6; D is undetermined. This CDR3 contains 17 residues. Looked up from germline, CDR1 is DFQATT and CDR2 is SNEGSKA (reference sequence). Trimming removed 0 bases from V and 8 bases from J, with 20 bases in between. CDR3 sequence reads: CSARDPTFGPGYSPLHF. CDR3 nucleotide sequence: TGCAGTGCTAGAGACCCCACCTTCGGACCGGGCTATTCACCCCTCCACTTT.

To note about this clonotype: This may arise from a read error, as a much more abundant clone is one base away. V and J are TRBV5-3 and TRBJ2-7; 7 bases match TRBD2. TRBV5-3 is placed among ORFs of uncertain function. The V gene end was trimmed by 8 bases and the J gene end by 6 bases; junction bases not matched to a gene: 11. The CDR3 has 13 residues. Written as DNA, the CDR3 is TGTGCCAGCAGCCACAGTCCGGGGGGCGAGCAGTACTTC. It yields the protein CASSHSPGGEQYF.

This clonotype was picked up many times. The chain recombines TRBV6-2 or TRBV6-3 with TRBJ2-6; D is ambiguous. CDR1 and CDR2 from the germline V gene are MNHEY and SVGEGT. The CDR3 spans 14 residues. V shed 4 bases and J shed 2 bases, with 6 bases lying between them. This CDR3 reads CASSSYPGANVLTF. CDR3 sequence (DNA): TGTGCCAGCAGTTCGTACCCTGGGGCCAACGTCCTGACTTTC.

About this clonotype: A much larger clone is a single base away; this may be a read error. CDR3 coding DNA: TGTGCCAGCAGTTTGTTGCAGGCACAGAATTCACCCCTCCACTTT. Translating it yields CASSLLQAQNSPLHF. The genes are TRBV28 and TRBJ1-6; D remains ambiguous. The CDR3 extends over 15 amino acids. From germline, CDR1 is MDHEN and CDR2 SYDVKM. The V and J ends lost 3 bases and 7 bases respectively, with 13 bases between them.

This clonotype was counted many times. The chain employs TRBV12-5 and TRBJ2-4; possibly TRBD1 for D (6 bases). Looked up from germline, CDR1 is LGHNT and CDR2 is FRNRAP. The CDR3 covers 21 residues. V lost 0 bases and J lost 0, with 24 bases in between. The CDR3, as DNA: TGTGCTAGTGGTTTGGTACTTGGACAGAACTACTTCCCTCTAGCCAAAAACATTCAGTACTTC. It specifies CASGLVLGQNYFPLAKNIQYF.